These 5 T cell receptor beta chains share one sample of origin, sequenced in a study of graft-versus-host responses after intestinal transplantation. These TCRs' antigens remain unknown. Method: immunoSEQ multiplex PCR; TCRdb's copy keeps in-frame clones and lacks some. The sample gives 84,000 or so clones, roughly 80% of which show up once; 0.65% to 0.95% is in the top ten. The material was unstimulated CD4+ T cells sorted from spleen or lymph node cells, obtained before intestinal transplant. These receptors came from a human donor who received an intestinal transplant.

CDR3 nucleotide sequence: TGTGCCAGCAGCTCGCAGGGGGCTTCTTACAATGAGCAGTTCTTC. Amino acids: CASSSQGASYNEQFF. This chain joins TRBV5-5 and TRBJ2-1; 8 nucleotides match TRBD1. With V trimmed by 3 bases and J by 4 bases, 6 bases remained unmatched. Germline loops: CDR1 SGHKS, CDR2 YYEKEE (reference sequence). The CDR3 loop spans 15 amino acids.

This clone was detected a few times. The V and J genes are TRBV6-6 and TRBJ2-7, with TRBD1 matching over 9 bases. There are 15 residues in the CDR3. V lost 4 bases to trimming and J lost 3 bases; unmatched junction nucleotides: 7. The germline V gene has CDR1 MNHNY and CDR2 SVGAGI (reference sequence). The CDR3 is CASSFMDRGDYEQYF. DNA for the CDR3: TGTGCCAGCAGTTTTATGGACAGGGGAGACTACGAGCAGTACTTC.

V is TRBV19 and J is TRBJ1-6, with D maybe TRBD1 (5 bases). Trimming took off 0 bases at V and 10 bases at J, with 16 bases between the two ends. The CDR3 is made up of 16 amino acids. Germline CDR1 is LNHDA and CDR2 is SQIVND (reference sequence). CDR3 amino acids: CASSIDPRAWGSPLHF. CDR3 coding DNA: TGTGCCAGTAGTATAGATCCCCGGGCATGGGGCTCACCCCTCCACTTT. Full variable domain (rest looked up from reference TRBV19 and TRBJ1-6): DGGITQSPKYLFRKEGQNVTLSCEQNLNHDAMYWYRQDPGQGLRLIYYSQIVNDFQKGDIAEGYSVSREKKESFPLTVTSAQKNPTAFYLCASSIDPRAWGSPLHFGNGTRLTVT.

This chain uses TRBV9 with TRBJ2-5; tentative D call: TRBD2 (5 bases). Germline CDR1 SGDLS, CDR2 YYNGEE. The V gene lost 4 bases and the J gene lost 1 base, with 11 bases spanning the gap. This CDR3 has 14 residues. The CDR3 nucleotides read TGTGCCAGCAGCTCCGGACTCTCCCAAGAGACCCAGTACTTC. Its protein is CASSSGLSQETQYF.

This clone occurred a few times. The rearrangement joins TRBV6-1 to TRBJ2-5; tentative D call: TRBD1 (5 bases). Trimming took off 7 bases at V and 3 bases at J, with 18 bases between the two ends. CDR1 is MNHNS, CDR2 SASEGT, per germline. The CDR3 consists of 15 residues. The CDR3 region is CASIPPGQGEETQYF. The CDR3 region has the DNA TGTGCCAGCATTCCCCCGGGCCAGGGTGAAGAGACCCAGTACTTC.